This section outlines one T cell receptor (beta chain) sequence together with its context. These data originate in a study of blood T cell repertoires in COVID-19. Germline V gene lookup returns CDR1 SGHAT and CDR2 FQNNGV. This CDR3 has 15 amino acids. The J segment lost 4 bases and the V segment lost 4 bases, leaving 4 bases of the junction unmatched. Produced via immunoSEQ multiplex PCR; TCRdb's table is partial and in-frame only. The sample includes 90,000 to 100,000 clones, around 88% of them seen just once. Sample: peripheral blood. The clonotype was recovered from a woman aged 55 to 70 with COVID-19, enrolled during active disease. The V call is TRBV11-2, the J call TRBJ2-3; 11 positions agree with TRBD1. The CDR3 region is CASSYGQGASDTQYF. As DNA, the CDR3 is TGTGCCAGCAGCTACGGACAGGGGGCTTCAGATACGCAGTATTTT.